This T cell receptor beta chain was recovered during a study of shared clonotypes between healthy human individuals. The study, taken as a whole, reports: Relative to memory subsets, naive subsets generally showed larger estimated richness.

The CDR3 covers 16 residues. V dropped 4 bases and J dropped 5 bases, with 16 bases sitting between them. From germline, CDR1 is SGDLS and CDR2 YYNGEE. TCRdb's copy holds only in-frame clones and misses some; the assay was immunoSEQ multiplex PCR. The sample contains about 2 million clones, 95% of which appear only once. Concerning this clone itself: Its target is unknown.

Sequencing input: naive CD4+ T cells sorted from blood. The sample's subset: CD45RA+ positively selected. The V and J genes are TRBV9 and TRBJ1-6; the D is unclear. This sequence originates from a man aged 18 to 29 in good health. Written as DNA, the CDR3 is TGTGCCAGCAGCCCTAACCCGACGGCTGATAATTCACCCCTCCACTTT. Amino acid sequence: CASSPNPTADNSPLHF.